What follows describes a single T cell receptor beta chain. Its antigen is not known. This entry belongs to a study of cytomegalovirus exposure and HLA in healthy donors. At the level of the study: Earlier results showed approximately 120 million unique TCR beta sequences derived from some 190 million T cells. Study-level points and caveats: It has been reported that TCR beta sequences accurately predicted the HLA-A and HLA-B alleles of most subjects. Associated with cytomegalovirus, according to the listing, were 150 to 200 TCR beta chains. Presence/absence results assume similar sequencing depth per donor, which may not hold.

Researchers ran the PCR with 60 Vbeta and 13 Jbeta primers. Sequencing used immunoSEQ multiplex PCR; TCRdb keeps in-frame clones, though not all of them. Of under 200,000 clones listed, 70% to 85% are singletons. Sample: PBMCs. The clonotype comes from a woman between 35 and 50 years old in good health and CMV-seronegative.

The CDR3 DNA reads TGCAGCGTTGCGGGCGGGAGGTGGGATGAGCAGTTCTTC. Protein product: CSVAGGRWDEQFF. V gene TRBV29-1 combines with J gene TRBJ2-1; 8 bases match TRBD2. The germline gives CDR1 SQVTM, CDR2 ANQGSEA. V lost 4 bases to trimming and J lost 8 bases; unmatched junction nucleotides: 7. The length of the CDR3 is 13 residues.